This is a list of T cell receptor beta chains from one sample in a study of radiotherapy plus CTLA-4 blockade in lung cancer. Sequenced by immunoSEQ multiplex PCR; TCRdb stores in-frame clones only, minus some. The sample lists around 40,000 clones; 85% were seen once. The sample in question was peripheral blood, obtained from a patient treated with radiotherapy plus ipilimumab. The receptors derive from a human donor with non-small cell lung cancer who had stable disease on radiotherapy plus ipilimumab. The conserved cysteine and the conserved F or W are not part of the CDR3 here.

v_call	j_call	cdr3_aa
TRBV19	TRBJ2-3	ASSIRRILADTQY
TRBV7-3	TRBJ2-3	ASSPGRGGDTQY
TRBV7-2	TRBJ2-3	ASSPGQVITDTQY
TRBV13	TRBJ2-3	ASSQQGAGTDTQY
TRBV15	TRBJ2-5	ATSRDIGETQY
TRBV4-1	TRBJ2-7	ASSQDSGGRGEQY
TRBV5-1	TRBJ2-3	ASSPREADTQY
TRBV7-6	TRBJ2-7	ASSLSGQTYEQY
TRBV18	TRBJ2-7	ASSIVEWGDEQY
TRBV25-1	TRBJ1-3	ASSGRGEDTIY
TRBV9	TRBJ1-1	ASSLQPGGRGTEAF